The 31 T cell receptor beta chains below all came from one sample that was sequenced in a study of blood T cell repertoires in COVID-19 (dated by TCRdb to about 2020). The library was generated by the immunoSEQ multiplex PCR assay. The table comes from immuneACCESS by way of TCRdb, which keeps in-frame sequences with V and J called. Part of the clones is missing from these tables; in studies checked, under half for an unresolved V gene and the rest for unknown reasons. For this sample the table gives some 130,000 clones, of which around 87% were detected only once. The biggest ten clones account for 2.5% of the sample. Sequenced: peripheral blood. The receptors were sampled from a man aged 45-60 years with active COVID-19.

The chain recombines TRBV11-2 with TRBJ2-7, with TRBD2 matching over 10 bases. CDR1 and CDR2 from the germline V gene are SGHAT and FQNNGV. After removal of 3 bases from V and 4 bases from J, the junction contained 6 bases not matched to a gene. This CDR3 spans 15 amino acids. The CDR3 DNA follows: TGTGCCAGCAGCTTTAACAGCGGGGGGGAATACGAGCAGTACTTC. Translation gives CASSFNSGGEYEQYF.

The chain recombines TRBV27 with TRBJ2-3, with TRBD1 identical over 7 bases. Trimming at V came to 7 bases and at J to 3 bases, leaving 10 bases not matched to a gene. The CDR3 has 15 amino acids. The germline V gene has CDR1 MNHEY and CDR2 SMNVEV (reference sequence). This CDR3 reads CASTSSQGVTDTQYF. In DNA form, the CDR3 reads TGTGCCAGCACAAGTTCTCAGGGGGTTACAGATACGCAGTATTTT.

V and J are TRBV9 and TRBJ2-5, with 8 positions matching TRBD2. Trimming took 2 bases from V and 5 from J; bases not matched to a gene: 5. Germline CDR1 SGDLS, CDR2 YYNGEE. This CDR3 comprises 14 residues. In nucleotides, the CDR3 is TGTGCCAGCAGCGTGAGCGGGGGCGGGGAGACCCAGTACTTC. Amino acids: CASSVSGGGETQYF.

The chain carries TRBV7-9 and TRBJ2-1; D is possibly TRBD1 (6 bases). The CDR3 runs 16 residues. Per the germline V gene, CDR1 is SEHNR and CDR2 is FQNEAQ (reference sequence). Trimming pared 1 base from V and 2 bases from J, leaving 12 bases between. The CDR3 DNA reads as TGTGCCAGCAGCTTAGAGGCCGGGACAACCTACAATGAGCAGTTCTTC. This sequence encodes CASSLEAGTTYNEQFF.

V usage is TRBV7-2 and J usage is TRBJ2-1, with 10 bases lining up with TRBD2. V dropped 8 bases and J dropped 9; count of bases not matched to a gene: 10. The CDR3 is 14 amino acids. From germline, CDR1 is SGHTA and CDR2 FQGNSA. The CDR3, as DNA: TGTGCCAGCGGAGAGGCTAGCGGGGGAGCTGAGCAGTTCTTC. Its protein is CASGEASGGAEQFF.

This chain links TRBV6-2 or TRBV6-3 with TRBJ2-1, with D possibly matching TRBD1 (6 bases). CDR3 size: 14 residues. V was cut by 2 bases and J by 11 bases, with 16 bases left in between. The germline V gene encodes CDR1 MNHEY and CDR2 SVGEGT. CDR3 residues: CASSYEGVQGKQFF. The DNA for the CDR3 is TGTGCCAGCAGTTACGAGGGGGTTCAGGGTAAGCAGTTCTTC.

The chain combines TRBV10-1 with TRBJ1-2; 9 positions agree with TRBD1. Germline trimming cut 6 bases from V and 4 bases from J; bases unmatched to any gene: 3. Germline lookup yields CDR1 WNHNN and CDR2 SYGVQD (reference sequence). The CDR3 totals 13 residues. The CDR3 loop is CASSRTGVYGYTF. In DNA form, the CDR3 reads TGCGCCAGCAGCAGGACAGGGGTCTATGGCTACACCTTC.

As DNA, the CDR3 is TGTGCCTGGACGGAGCCCTATAATTCACCCCTCCACTTT. Translated, it gives CAWTEPYNSPLHF. The chain is built from TRBV30 and TRBJ1-6; D unresolved. V lost 4 bases to trimming and J lost 2 bases, with 6 bases between them. Germline V gene sequence: CDR1 GTSNPN, CDR2 SVGIG (reference sequence). This CDR3 is built from 13 residues.

This rearrangement joins TRBV2 to TRBJ2-2; TRBD1 matches at 10 bases. V was pared by 2 bases and J by 0 bases, with 15 bases of the junction left unmatched. The CDR3 runs to 21 residues. In germline, CDR1 is SNHLY, CDR2 FYNNEI. This CDR3 reads CASSENPIGTGAAANTGELFF. CDR3 in DNA: TGTGCCAGCAGTGAAAATCCTATCGGGACAGGGGCGGCTGCGAACACCGGGGAGCTGTTTTTT.

V and J are TRBV6-5 and TRBJ1-2, with a possible D match to TRBD1 (5 bases). V lost 2 bases and J lost 4, with 14 bases in between. Germline V lookup: CDR1 MNHEY, CDR2 SVGAGI. The CDR3 runs to 15 residues. CDR3 DNA: TGTGCCAGCAGTTACCCTGCCCAGGGCGTCTATGGCTACACCTTC. This translates into CASSYPAQGVYGYTF.

A single count supports this clone. The chain uses TRBV27 and TRBJ2-1; tentatively, D is TRBD2 (6 bases). Deletions cut 4 bases from V and 2 bases from J, with 12 bases between. The CDR3 is 15 amino acids. Germline loops: CDR1 MNHEY, CDR2 SMNVEV (reference sequence). The CDR3, as DNA: TGTGCCAGCAGTTACTCCGGGGGACCCTACAATGAGCAGTTCTTC. Translation: CASSYSGGPYNEQFF.

This clone came up once. The V call is TRBV6-5, the J call TRBJ1-4; D unresolved. This CDR3 region has 15 residues. Deletions cut 5 bases from V and 0 bases from J, with 10 bases between. CDR1 and CDR2 from the germline V gene are MNHEY and SVGAGI. The CDR3 nucleotides read TGTGCCAGCAGTCCCTCCCGAGCAACTAATGAAAAACTGTTTTTT. Encoded protein: CASSPSRATNEKLFF.

V gene TRBV6-4 combines with J gene TRBJ1-1, with TRBD1 identical over 12 bases. Trimming took 0 bases from V and 4 from J; bases not matched to a gene: 9. This CDR3 comprises 18 residues. Looked up from germline, CDR1 is MRHNA and CDR2 is SNTAGT. CDR3 amino acids: CASSDSKMGQGAVTEAFF. CDR3 in DNA: TGTGCCAGCAGTGACTCGAAAATGGGACAGGGGGCGGTCACTGAAGCTTTCTTT.

V gene TRBV6-2 or TRBV6-3 combines with J gene TRBJ1-5, with 7 nucleotides matching TRBD1. V was pared by 6 bases and J by 2 bases, with 13 bases of the junction left unmatched. The CDR3 runs 17 residues. Per the germline V gene, CDR1 is MNHEY and CDR2 is SVGEGT. CDR3: CASSPGTASPRNQPQHF. CDR3 DNA: TGTGCCAGCAGCCCCGGGACAGCCTCCCCCCGCAATCAGCCCCAGCATTTT.

This clone was detected only a few times. The chain has TRBV4-1 and TRBJ1-2, with D maybe TRBD1 (6 bases). The CDR3 is made up of 17 amino acids. Germline-derived CDR1 and CDR2 are MGHRA and YSYEKL. Trimming removed 1 base at V and 4 bases at J, with 19 bases between. The CDR3 sequence: CASSQGLLTGSSYGYTF. For the CDR3, the DNA is TGCGCCAGCAGCCAAGGCCTCCTCACAGGGAGTAGCTATGGCTACACCTTC.

The rearrangement uses TRBV19 and TRBJ2-4; D is unclear. Germline-derived CDR1 and CDR2 are LNHDA and SQIVND (reference sequence). Between the trimmed V and J ends, which lost 7 bases and 5 bases, there was a span of 9 bases. This CDR3 has 12 amino acids. CDR3 amino acids: CASTNGENIQYF. CDR3 coding DNA: TGTGCCAGTACCAACGGAGAAAACATTCAGTACTTC.

The V gene is TRBV9, the J gene TRBJ1-3; 9 nucleotides agree with TRBD1. V trimming: 3 bases; J trimming: 0 bases; junction bases outside the gene matches: 10. The germline gives CDR1 SGDLS, CDR2 YYNGEE. The CDR3 runs to 18 residues. The CDR3 sequence: CASSGGQGYAFSGNTIYF. The CDR3 coding sequence is TGTGCCAGCAGCGGCGGACAGGGGTATGCCTTCTCTGGAAACACCATATATTTT. Filled out from reference TRBV9 and TRBJ1-3, the complete variable domain reads DSGVTQTPKHLITATGQRVTLRCSPRSGDLSVYWYQQSLDQGLQFLIQYYNGEERAKGNILERFSAQQFPDLHSELNLSSLELGDSALYFCASSGGQGYAFSGNTIYFGEGSWLTVV.

This clone was seen once. The gene calls are TRBV27 and TRBJ1-2; 10 bases line up with TRBD1. Germline loops: CDR1 MNHEY, CDR2 SMNVEV (reference sequence). V was clipped by 2 bases and J by 0 bases; unmatched bases: 6. The CDR3 has 17 residues. Here the CDR3 DNA reads TGTGCCAGCAGTTTACGCGGGACAGGGGTAGCTAACTATGGCTACACCTTC. Protein product: CASSLRGTGVANYGYTF.

V and J are TRBV5-8 and TRBJ1-2; D is unresolved. The CDR3 spans 11 residues. V lost 4 bases and J lost 4, with 5 bases in between. Germline loops: CDR1 SGHTS, CDR2 YDEGEE. CDR3 loop: CASSLSYGYTF. In nucleotides, the CDR3 is TGTGCCAGCAGCCTCTCCTATGGCTACACCTTC.

The chain employs TRBV7-8 and TRBJ2-7, with D possibly TRBD1 on 5 matching bases. The V end was cut by 5 bases, the J end by 3 bases, with 11 bases between. Germline-derived CDR1 and CDR2 are SGHVS and FQNEAQ. The CDR3 is 13 amino acids. CDR3 in amino acids: CASSPDNFYEQYF. The CDR3 coding sequence is TGTGCCAGCAGCCCGGACAATTTCTACGAGCAGTACTTC.

The V call is TRBV30, the J call TRBJ1-1; D gene unclear. The CDR3 runs to 13 residues. The germline V and J ends were trimmed by 0 bases and 1 base, with 6 bases remaining between them. Looked up from germline, CDR1 is GTSNPN and CDR2 is SVGIG (reference sequence). CDR3 region: CAWSVRRNTEAFF. For the CDR3, the DNA is TGTGCCTGGAGTGTACGCAGGAACACTGAAGCTTTCTTT.

The V call is TRBV14, the J call TRBJ2-3, with D tentatively TRBD2 (7 bases). Germline V gives CDR1 SGHDN, CDR2 FVKESK. The germline V and J ends were trimmed by 0 bases and 1 base, with 8 bases remaining between them. This CDR3 has 15 amino acids. The CDR3 DNA reads as TGTGCCAGCAGCCAAGACGGGGGGCGCACAGATACGCAGTATTTT. Protein: CASSQDGGRTDTQYF.

This clone has just one count. This sequence joins TRBV6-5 and TRBJ1-3; D unclear. The length of the CDR3 is 13 residues. The germline V gene has CDR1 MNHEY and CDR2 SVGAGI. Trimming removed 5 bases at V and 1 base at J, with 6 bases between. This CDR3 reads CASSPLSGNTIYF. The CDR3 DNA sequence: TGTGCCAGCAGTCCCTTGTCTGGAAACACCATATATTTT.

This clone was observed a few times. The V gene is TRBV19, the J gene TRBJ1-5; 7 nucleotides align to TRBD1. The J segment lost 11 bases and the V segment lost 5 bases, leaving 12 bases of the junction unmatched. The CDR3 runs 14 residues. CDR1 and CDR2 (germline): LNHDA, SQIVND (reference sequence). The CDR3: CASSSLDRSTAQHF. Here the CDR3 DNA reads TGTGCCAGTAGTTCCTTGGACAGGTCTACAGCCCAGCATTTT.

The gene calls are TRBV29-1 and TRBJ1-1; D gene unclear. Looked up from germline, CDR1 is SQVTM and CDR2 is ANQGSEA. The CDR3 contains 14 residues. Trimming removed 4 bases at V and 5 bases at J, with 17 bases between. The CDR3 DNA is TGCAGCGTTGTACGAACGGCAGGAGGTACTGAAGCTTTCTTT. Translated, it gives CSVVRTAGGTEAFF.

This chain connects TRBV7-8 to TRBJ2-1; a weak D match, TRBD2 (5 bases). Trimming cost V 6 bases and J 6 bases, with 15 bases left between them. The CDR3 is 14 residues long. The germline CDR1 and CDR2 sequences are SGHVS and FQNEAQ. The CDR3 loop reads CASRPPRRVNEQFF. The DNA for the CDR3 is TGTGCCAGCAGGCCCCCTAGGCGGGTCAATGAGCAGTTCTTC.

The chain recombines TRBV30 with TRBJ1-2; tentatively, D is TRBD1 (5 bases). This CDR3 has 10 residues. The germline V gene has CDR1 GTSNPN and CDR2 SVGIG (reference sequence). V lost 3 bases and J 8 bases, leaving 7 bases between the germline ends. DNA of the CDR3: TGTGCCTGGAGGAAGGGGGGCTACACCTTC. Its protein product is CAWRKGGYTF. Supplemented by reference TRBV30 and TRBJ1-2, the full variable domain reads SQTIHQWPATLVQPVGSPLSLECTVEGTSNPNLYWYRQAAGRGLQLLFYSVGIGQISSEVPQNLSASRPQDRQFILSSKKLLLSDSGFYLCAWRKGGYTFGSGTRLTVV.

DNA of the CDR3: TGTGCCAGCAGCTTGGTGGCGGGGGGCTTTTCCTACGAGCAGTACTTC. Amino acid sequence: CASSLVAGGFSYEQYF. The rearrangement joins TRBV5-4 to TRBJ2-7; 8 nucleotides align to TRBD2. Trimming cost V 0 bases and J 1 base; bases outside gene matches: 6. From germline, CDR1 is SGHNT and CDR2 YYREEE (reference sequence). The CDR3 has 16 residues.

This clone has a single count. The chain employs TRBV7-2 and TRBJ1-3; a weak D match, TRBD1 (5 bases). Germline CDR1 SGHTA, CDR2 FQGNSA. The length of the CDR3 is 16 residues. The V and J ends lost 1 base and 0 bases respectively, with 10 bases between them. CDR3 loop: CASSLDRQSSGNTIYF. CDR3 DNA sequence: TGTGCCAGCAGCTTAGATCGACAGTCCTCTGGAAACACCATATATTTT. The full variable domain, with the rest looked up from reference TRBV7-2 and TRBJ1-3, is GAGVSQSPSNKVTEKGKDVELRCDPISGHTALYWYRQSLGQGLEFLIYFQGNSAPDKSGLPSDRFSAERTGGSVSTLTIQRTQQEDSAVYLCASSLDRQSSGNTIYFGEGSWLTVV.

The J gene is TRBJ1-2, the V gene TRBV11-2; D is uncertain. CDR1 is SGHAT, CDR2 FQNNGV, per germline. This CDR3 spans 14 amino acids. V lost 5 bases, J lost 6 bases, and 16 bases lay in between. The CDR3 coding sequence is TGTGCCAGCAGCGCCCTGAGGCAATTTGATGGCTACACCTTC. Translation gives CASSALRQFDGYTF.

V usage is TRBV6-1 and J usage is TRBJ2-3; maybe TRBD2 (6 bases). CDR3 length equals 16 residues. Germline loops: CDR1 MNHNS, CDR2 SASEGT. V lost 2 bases, J lost 0 bases, and 12 bases lay in between. The CDR3 region is CASSERAGTSTDTQYF. The DNA for the CDR3 is TGTGCCAGCAGTGAAAGGGCGGGGACCAGCACAGATACGCAGTATTTT.